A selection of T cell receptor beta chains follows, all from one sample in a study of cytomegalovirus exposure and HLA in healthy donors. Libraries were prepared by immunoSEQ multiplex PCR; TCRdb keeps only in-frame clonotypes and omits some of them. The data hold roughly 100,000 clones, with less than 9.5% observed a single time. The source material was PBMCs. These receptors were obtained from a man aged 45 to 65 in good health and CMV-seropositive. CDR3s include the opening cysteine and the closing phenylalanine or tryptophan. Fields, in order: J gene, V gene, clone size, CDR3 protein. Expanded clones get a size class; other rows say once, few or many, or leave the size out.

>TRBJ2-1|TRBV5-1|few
CASSFAVASGAYNEQFF
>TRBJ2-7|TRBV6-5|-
CASSYGAGTDEQYF
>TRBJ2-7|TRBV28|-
CASSFLDRGYEQYF
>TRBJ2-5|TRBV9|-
CASSTGLAAQAQYF
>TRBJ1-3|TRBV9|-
CASSAGRVSGNTIYF
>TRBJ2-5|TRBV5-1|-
CASHGGGRETQYF
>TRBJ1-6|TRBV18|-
CASSNPDNSPLHF
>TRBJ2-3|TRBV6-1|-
CASSDRVNTQYF
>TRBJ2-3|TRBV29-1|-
CSVEGKQGGTDTQYF
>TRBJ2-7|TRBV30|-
CAWRTSGYEQYF
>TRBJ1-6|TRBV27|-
CASSLQANYSPLHF
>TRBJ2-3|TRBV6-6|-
CASTLRADTQYF
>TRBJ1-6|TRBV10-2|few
CASSGKGLGSPLHF
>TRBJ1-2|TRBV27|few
CASTPFEGRGYGYTF
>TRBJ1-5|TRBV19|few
CASSIGGASSQPQHF
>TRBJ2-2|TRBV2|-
CASSEALAGTGELFF
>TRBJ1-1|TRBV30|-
CAWSYRGTEAFF
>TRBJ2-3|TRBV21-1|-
CASASQGDQGDTQYF
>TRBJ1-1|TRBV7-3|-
CASSLRRGQAEAFF
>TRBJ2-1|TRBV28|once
CAISPGFEQFF
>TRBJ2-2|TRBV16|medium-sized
CASGTFSGGTGELFF
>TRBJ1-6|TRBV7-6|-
CASSLGQTPSYNSPLHF
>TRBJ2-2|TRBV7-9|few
CASPPDPQGNTGELFF
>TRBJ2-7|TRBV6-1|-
CASSEARLAGVLEQYF
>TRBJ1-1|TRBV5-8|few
CASSLTTEAFF
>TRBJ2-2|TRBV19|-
CASSIDPRSANTGELFF
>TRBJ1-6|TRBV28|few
CASSFSGLNSPLHF
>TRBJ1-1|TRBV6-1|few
CASLPTGGRTEAFF
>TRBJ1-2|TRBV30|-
CAWSVGGLGYGYTF
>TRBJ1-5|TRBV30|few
CACSTGKGNQPQHF
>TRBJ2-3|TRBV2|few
CASLAGTAPSTDTQYF
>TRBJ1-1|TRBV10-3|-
CAISVRETEAFF
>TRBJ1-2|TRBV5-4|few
CASSLDLRDSYGYTF
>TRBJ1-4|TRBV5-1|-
CASSRGGTNEKLFF
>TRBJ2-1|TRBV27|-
CASRPGGGSYNEQFF
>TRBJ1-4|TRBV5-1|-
CASSLDQGSNEKLFF
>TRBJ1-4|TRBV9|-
CASSVGGGTGNEKLFF
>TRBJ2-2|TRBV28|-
CASSYGGRTGELFF
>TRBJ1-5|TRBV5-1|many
CASSPQVGQPQHF
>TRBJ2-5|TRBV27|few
CASSGQGRKETQYF
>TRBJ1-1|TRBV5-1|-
CASSWDREGTEAFF
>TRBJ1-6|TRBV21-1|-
CASSRGQGTLKLNSPLHF
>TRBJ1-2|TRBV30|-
CAWSAGPNYGYTF
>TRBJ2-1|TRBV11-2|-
CASSLEGQYNEQFF
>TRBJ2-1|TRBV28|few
CASSQGDRVYNEQFF
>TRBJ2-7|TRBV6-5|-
CASSYSYGSYHEQYF
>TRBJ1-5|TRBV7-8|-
CASQGFGEAQHF
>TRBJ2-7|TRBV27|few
CASSFASGSYEQYF
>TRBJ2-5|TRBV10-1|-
CASSPENGAQDTQYF
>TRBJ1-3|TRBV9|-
CASSRGGNSGNTIYF
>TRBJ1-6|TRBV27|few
CASSLRGGYNSPLHF
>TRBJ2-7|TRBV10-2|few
CASSLTSGLYEQYF
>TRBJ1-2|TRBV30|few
CAWTPLTGLGYTF
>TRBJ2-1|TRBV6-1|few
CASSELAGRQFF
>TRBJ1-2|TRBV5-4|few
CASSLVRGDYGYTF
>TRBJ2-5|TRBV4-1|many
CASSPLGGTSEKETQYF
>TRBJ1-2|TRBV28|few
CAIYYRERGYTF
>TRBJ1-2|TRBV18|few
CASSPDRDRYGYTF
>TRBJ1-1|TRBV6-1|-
CASGQNFMNTEAFF